Listed below are T cell receptor beta chains from one sample, sequenced in a study of blood T cell repertoires in COVID-19. Some clones are missing from TCRdb's copy, which holds only in-frame ones; the method was immunoSEQ multiplex PCR. This table has about 170,000 clones, roughly four fifths appearing once. The sample was peripheral blood. Receptors were obtained from a woman older than 75 with COVID-19, enrolled during active disease. The CDR3 runs from the conserved cysteine through the conserved F or W. The D gene is left open where the match is weak. Only some rows state a clone size, as once, few, many or a class for expanded clones.

j_call | v_call | d_call | clone_size | cdr3_aa | cdr3_nt
TRBJ2-1 | TRBV18 | TRBD2 | few | CASSPLSGRATYNEQFF | TGTGCCAGCTCACCACTTAGCGGGAGGGCAACCTACAATGAGCAGTTCTTC
TRBJ2-3 | TRBV19 | TRBD1 | NA | CASSRRDRGRGDTQYF | TGTGCCAGTAGTAGACGGGACAGGGGGAGAGGGGATACGCAGTATTTT
TRBJ1-1 | TRBV18 | TRBD1 | NA | CASSPTGGGTEAFF | TGTGCCAGCTCACCGACAGGGGGCGGGACTGAAGCTTTCTTT
TRBJ1-2 | TRBV19 | NA | NA | CASSIAGRDYGYTF | TGTGCCAGTAGTATAGCCGGCAGGGACTATGGCTACACCTTC
TRBJ2-5 | TRBV10-2 | TRBD2 | NA | CASISGGAVLDSSETQYF | TGCGCCAGCATAAGCGGGGGGGCCGTTCTAGACTCATCGGAGACCCAGTACTTC
TRBJ1-6 | TRBV27 | NA | few | CASSRRGWNSPLHF | TGTGCCAGCAGCCGTCGGGGTTGGAATTCACCCCTCCACTTT
TRBJ1-5 | TRBV7-3 | NA | NA | CASSSKSSNQPQHF | TGTGCCAGCAGCTCCAAAAGCAGCAATCAGCCCCAGCATTTT
TRBJ1-1 | TRBV19 | TRBD1 | NA | CASRIPGQGYTEAFF | TGTGCCAGTAGGATTCCGGGACAGGGGTACACTGAAGCTTTCTTT
TRBJ2-1 | TRBV19 | NA | NA | CASSMVGSHNEQFF | TGTGCCAGTAGTATGGTTGGGAGCCACAATGAGCAGTTCTTC
TRBJ1-1 | TRBV10-1 | TRBD1 | NA | CASSESTGDRVIGEAFF | TGCGCCAGCAGTGAGTCCACGGGGGACAGGGTCATAGGAGAAGCTTTCTTT
TRBJ2-2 | TRBV24-1 | NA | NA | CATSAPPGELFF | TGTGCCACCAGTGCCCCCCCAGGGGAGCTGTTTTTT
TRBJ2-7 | TRBV6-5 | TRBD1 | NA | CASNPGTGSYEQYF | TGTGCCAGCAACCCCGGGACAGGGTCCTACGAGCAGTACTTC
TRBJ1-1 | TRBV27 | TRBD1 | NA | CASSYGDRGEAFF | TGTGCCAGCAGTTACGGGGACAGGGGTGAAGCTTTCTTT
TRBJ2-7 | TRBV27 | NA | NA | CASSTPRGSYSEQYF | TGTGCCAGCAGTACACCCCGAGGTTCGTATTCCGAGCAGTACTTC
TRBJ1-3 | TRBV18 | NA | NA | CASSPGRGTANSGNTIYF | TGTGCCAGCTCACCTGGGAGGGGAACAGCGAACTCTGGAAACACCATATATTTT
TRBJ2-1 | TRBV4-1 | TRBD2 | NA | CASSQEKELAGGHEQFF | TGCGCCAGCAGCCAAGAAAAAGAGCTAGCGGGGGGCCACGAGCAGTTCTTC
TRBJ2-1 | TRBV5-4 | NA | few | CASSLVADNEQFF | TGTGCCAGCAGCTTAGTAGCGGACAATGAGCAGTTCTTC
TRBJ1-1 | TRBV10-3 | NA | NA | CAISESGGATTEAFF | TGTGCCATCAGTGAGTCCGGGGGTGCGACCACTGAAGCTTTCTTT
TRBJ2-4 | TRBV5-1 | TRBD1 | NA | CASSLGQGLHIQYF | TGCGCCAGCAGCCTGGGACAGGGGTTACACATTCAGTACTTC
TRBJ2-2 | TRBV5-5 | TRBD1 | once | CASSSDRGVTGELFF | TGTGCCAGCAGCTCGGACAGGGGTGTCACCGGGGAGCTGTTTTTT
TRBJ2-4 | TRBV3-1/TRBV3-2 | NA | NA | CASSQGAKNIQYF | TGTGCCAGCAGCCAGGGGGCTAAAAACATTCAGTACTTC
TRBJ2-2 | TRBV6-1 | TRBD1 | NA | CASSEGTGVTGELFF | TGTGCCAGCAGTGAGGGGACAGGGGTCACCGGGGAGCTGTTTTTT
TRBJ1-4 | TRBV27 | NA | NA | CASSLRGLTNEKLFF | TGTGCCAGCAGTTTGCGGGGGCTGACTAATGAAAAACTGTTTTTT
TRBJ1-5 | TRBV19 | TRBD1 | few | CASSTGDSYQPQHF | TGTGCCAGTAGTACAGGGGACAGTTATCAGCCCCAGCATTTT
TRBJ2-7 | TRBV18 | TRBD1 | NA | CASSPTDRTAYEQYF | TGTGCCAGCTCACCCACGGACAGGACGGCCTACGAGCAGTACTTC
TRBJ2-1 | TRBV15 | NA | once | CATSRVLSSFSSYNEQFF | TGTGCCACCAGCAGAGTATTGTCTAGCTTTAGCTCCTACAATGAGCAGTTCTTC
TRBJ2-2 | TRBV18 | TRBD2 | few | CASSPINLAGASGELFF | TGTGCCAGCTCACCAATAAATTTAGCGGGAGCGTCCGGGGAGCTGTTTTTT
TRBJ2-6 | TRBV24-1 | NA | NA | CVQSSSGANVLTF | TGTGTGCAGTCCAGCTCTGGGGCCAACGTCCTGACTTTC
TRBJ1-1 | TRBV2 | NA | NA | CASSERAGAITEAFF | TGTGCCAGCAGTGAAAGGGCAGGGGCTATCACTGAAGCTTTCTTT
TRBJ2-3 | TRBV5-1 | NA | NA | CASSLAQRTDTQYF | TGCGCCAGCAGCTTGGCACAGCGCACAGATACGCAGTATTTT
TRBJ2-1 | TRBV19 | NA | once | CASKAGNNEQFF | TGTGCCAGTAAAGCAGGAAACAATGAGCAGTTCTTC
TRBJ2-5 | TRBV6-5 | TRBD2 | NA | CASIGGGGRETQYF | TGTGCCAGCATCGGGGGGGGTGGTCGAGAGACCCAGTACTTC
TRBJ1-2 | TRBV7-2 | TRBD1 | NA | CASSFGTGATYGYTF | TGTGCCAGCAGCTTCGGGACAGGGGCTACCTATGGCTACACCTTC
TRBJ1-2 | TRBV16 | NA | NA | CASSQSQAYYGYTF | TGTGCCAGCAGCCAATCGCAGGCCTACTATGGCTACACCTTC
TRBJ1-6 | TRBV5-1 | NA | NA | CASSFQGIVNSPLHF | TGCGCCAGCAGCTTCCAGGGGATCGTGAATTCACCCCTCCACTTT
TRBJ1-2 | TRBV28 | TRBD1 | NA | CASSQGQSNVYGYTF | TGTGCCAGCAGTCAGGGACAGAGTAACGTCTATGGCTACACCTTC
TRBJ2-1 | TRBV27 | TRBD2 | NA | CASRLGTSGSRNEQFF | TGTGCCAGCAGACTCGGGACTAGCGGGAGTAGGAATGAGCAGTTCTTC
TRBJ1-5 | TRBV2 | TRBD1 | NA | CASTTGGYQPQHF | TGTGCCAGCACTACAGGGGGCTATCAGCCCCAGCATTTT
TRBJ2-1 | TRBV3-1/TRBV3-2 | TRBD2 | NA | CASSPGTSGENEQFF | TGTGCCAGCAGCCCTGGGACTAGCGGCGAGAATGAGCAGTTCTTC
TRBJ2-7 | TRBV28 | NA | NA | CASSLFLVRESEQYF | TGTGCCAGCAGTTTATTTTTGGTGCGGGAATCCGAGCAGTACTTC
TRBJ1-4 | TRBV19 | NA | NA | CASSILGAPANEKLFF | TGTGCCAGTAGTATCTTAGGGGCTCCGGCTAATGAAAAACTGTTTTTT
TRBJ2-2 | TRBV7-9 | NA | NA | CASSWPGGGNTGELFF | TGTGCCAGCAGCTGGCCAGGGGGAGGGAACACCGGGGAGCTGTTTTTT
TRBJ2-5 | TRBV20-1 | NA | NA | CSASGKETQYF | TGCAGTGCTAGCGGTAAAGAGACCCAGTACTTC
TRBJ2-7 | TRBV27 | NA | NA | CASSPPASPYEQYF | TGTGCCAGCAGCCCCCCTGCGAGCCCCTACGAGCAGTACTTC
TRBJ2-4 | TRBV7-2 | TRBD2 | NA | CASSLGASGGINIQYF | TGTGCCAGCAGCTTGGGGGCTAGCGGGGGGATAAACATTCAGTACTTC